These T cell receptor beta chains were read from a single sample in a study of OX40 agonist ivuxolimab in advanced cancers. Assay: immunoSEQ multiplex PCR; the TCRdb copy retains only in-frame clones and omits some. The sample contains roughly 60,000 clones, about 82% of which appear only once. The material sequenced was CD4+ or CD8+ T cells sorted from blood, taken in a trial of the OX40 agonist ivuxolimab. These receptors all stem from an adult with an advanced solid tumor such as melanoma, head and neck, liver or kidney cancer. The conserved cysteine and the conserved F or W are not part of the CDR3 here. Clone size, where shown, is once, few, many, or a class for clones that have expanded.

clone_size	v_call	cdr3_length	cdr3_aa
.	TRBV27	13	ASSQGWQAYNEQF
.	TRBV4-1	12	ASRMGQEAPRAF
.	TRBV5-8	16	ASSFWTGTDSYYNEQF
.	TRBV20-1	9	SAIGQDGYT
.	TRBV7-2	13	ASSLAGRGTGELF
.	TRBV2	11	ARDGLPRDEQF
.	TRBV5-5	15	ASSLEGGPILSSEQY
.	TRBV15	13	ATSTRTGATDTQY
.	TRBV11-2	12	ASSYSGGKGEQY
once	TRBV11-3	16	ASSLGTGPAGGHQPQH
.	TRBV20-1	8	SAVGNEQF
few	TRBV5-1	13	ASSLDPTSTDTQY
.	TRBV5-1	11	ASSWTSNTEAF
.	TRBV6-5	13	ASRTVQGTGYEQY
.	TRBV2	10	ASSILSYEQY
.	TRBV7-3	15	ASSAGLANDHTDTQY
.	TRBV7-2	12	ASSFRTGDYEQY
.	TRBV11-3	11	ASSSAGYNEQF
.	TRBV7-9	13	ASSYGLITDTEAF
.	TRBV7-2	12	ASRSRTDRVTQY
once	TRBV7-9	15	ASSLSGAGQGKETQY
.	TRBV7-2	13	ASSSYGTSGNEQF
.	TRBV5-6	13	ASSNGLAGVETQY
.	TRBV4-1	12	ASRLKRWDTEAF
.	TRBV6-5	14	ASSYGLAGPTGELF
once	TRBV5-1	15	ASSLGGGWRITGELF